This T cell receptor beta chain was sequenced for a study of blood T cell repertoires in COVID-19. The V segment lost 1 base and the J segment 3 bases; nucleotides outside the gene matches: 4. The germline V gene has CDR1 SGHTA and CDR2 FQGNSA. This CDR3 has 15 residues. Data came from immunoSEQ multiplex PCR; TCRdb stores just in-frame clones and leaves some out. Of 99,000 or so clones listed, roughly 82% are singletons. This chain links TRBV7-2 with TRBJ1-1; 8 bases match TRBD1. Sequencing used peripheral blood. This TCR was recovered from a man aged 55 to 70 with acute or convalescent COVID-19. The CDR3 DNA reads as TGTGCCAGCAGCTTAGGGTGGACAGGGTACACTGAAGCTTTCTTT. Protein sequence: CASSLGWTGYTEAFF. Complete variable domain (other parts from reference TRBV7-2 and TRBJ1-1): GAGVSQSPSNKVTEKGKDVELRCDPISGHTALYWYRQSLGQGLEFLIYFQGNSAPDKSGLPSDRFSAERTGGSVSTLTIQRTQQEDSAVYLCASSLGWTGYTEAFFGQGTRLTVV.